Below are 19 T cell receptor beta chains sequenced from a single sample in a study of cytomegalovirus exposure and HLA in healthy donors. The PCR used 60 Vbeta and 13 Jbeta primers. Data came from immunoSEQ multiplex PCR; TCRdb stores just in-frame clones and leaves some out. Counted here are around 140,000 clones, under 90% occurring once; the ten biggest clones make up roughly 4.7%. The sample was PBMCs. The receptors derive from a man aged 40-55 years in good health and CMV-seronegative.

The chain carries TRBV5-1 and TRBJ2-1; a weak D match, TRBD1 (6 bases). Germline V gene lookup returns CDR1 SGHRS and CDR2 YFSETQ. The CDR3 covers 16 residues. Trimming left V 0 bases short and J 9 bases short, with 19 bases between. CDR3: CASSLGGTTGRGEQFF. The DNA for the CDR3 is TGCGCCAGCAGCTTGGGTGGGACAACAGGGAGAGGTGAGCAGTTCTTC.

The chain links TRBV18 to TRBJ1-1; TRBD1 matches 11 bases. CDR1 and CDR2 from the germline V gene are KGHSH and LQKENI. This CDR3 has 15 amino acids. The V and J ends lost 3 bases and 0 bases, in that order; junction bases with no gene match: 0. CDR3 nucleotides: TGTGCCAGCTCACCGGACAGGGGGCTGAACACTGAAGCTTTCTTT. Translation gives CASSPDRGLNTEAFF.

The chain recombines TRBV5-1 with TRBJ1-1, with TRBD1 matching 8 bases. After removal of 7 bases from V and 5 bases from J, the junction contained 7 bases not matched to a gene. CDR1 and CDR2 (germline): SGHRS, YFSETQ. This CDR3 has 13 amino acids. The CDR3, as DNA: TGCGCCAGCGCTGACAGGGGAGATACTGAAGCTTTCTTT. Its translation: CASADRGDTEAFF.

CDR3 sequence reads: CASSVGTGGLANYGYTF. As DNA, the CDR3 is TGTGCCAGCAGCGTAGGGACAGGGGGCCTTGCTAACTATGGCTACACCTTC. The rearrangement uses TRBV9 and TRBJ1-2, with TRBD1 matching over 11 bases. Germline-derived CDR1 and CDR2 are SGDLS and YYNGEE. The junction had 4 bases not matched to a gene; V was cut back by 0 bases and J by 0 bases. The CDR3 is 17 amino acids.

The chain carries TRBV4-3 and TRBJ1-6; D is possibly TRBD1 (5 bases). Trimming took off 0 bases at V and 6 bases at J, with 9 bases between the two ends. Germline assignment: CDR1 LGHNA and CDR2 YSLEER. The CDR3 consists of 15 residues. The CDR3 DNA is TGCGCCAGCAGCCAAGATGGGGCTGTTAATTCACCCCTCCACTTT. This codes for CASSQDGAVNSPLHF.

The chain recombines TRBV18 with TRBJ2-1, with TRBD1 identical over 7 bases. This CDR3 is 15 amino acids long. Unmatched junction bases numbered 11, after V lost 3 bases and J lost 9 bases. Germline V gives CDR1 KGHSH, CDR2 LQKENI. Here the CDR3 DNA reads TGTGCCAGCTCACCCCTGGGGACAGAATCGAGTGAGCAGTTCTTC. Its protein product is CASSPLGTESSEQFF.

V and J are TRBV6-5 and TRBJ2-3; TRBD1 agrees at 8 bases. The CDR3 extends over 15 amino acids. Germline trimming cut 2 bases from V and 5 bases from J; bases unmatched to any gene: 6. The germline gives CDR1 MNHEY, CDR2 SVGAGI. The CDR3 nucleotides are TGTGCCAGCAGTTACGCAGGGGGCTCGGGAGATACGCAGTATTTT. Its translation is CASSYAGGSGDTQYF.

The rearrangement links TRBV28 to TRBJ1-4, with D perhaps matching TRBD1 (5 bases). Germline V gene sequence: CDR1 MDHEN, CDR2 SYDVKM. V lost 8 bases, J lost 5 bases, and 15 bases lay in between. The CDR3 totals 14 residues. The CDR3 here is CASRLGRGNEKLFF. CDR3 sequence (DNA): TGTGCCAGCCGATTGGGCCGGGGGAATGAAAAACTGTTTTTT.

V is TRBV30 and J is TRBJ2-7; 8 nucleotides line up with TRBD1. The CDR3 is 13 amino acids. V lost 4 bases and J lost 0; bases outside the gene matches: 2. The V gene's germline CDR1 is GTSNPN and CDR2 SVGIG (reference sequence). The CDR3 sequence is CAWTRGLSYEQYF. CDR3 coding DNA: TGTGCCTGGACCAGGGGGCTCTCCTACGAGCAGTACTTC.

This chain links TRBV11-2 with TRBJ1-6; D remains unclear. The CDR3 sequence is 15 residues long. V lost 2 bases and J 7 bases, leaving 12 bases between the germline ends. The germline V gene has CDR1 SGHAT and CDR2 FQNNGV. The CDR3 DNA follows: TGTGCCAGCAGCTTATTTCCGGGAACGAATTCACCCCTCCACTTT. As protein: CASSLFPGTNSPLHF.

This clone was seen a few times. The chain links TRBV25-1 to TRBJ2-5, with TRBD1 identical over 7 bases. V was clipped by 1 base and J by 2 bases; unmatched bases: 4. Germline V gene lookup returns CDR1 MGHDK and CDR2 SYGVNS. This CDR3 is 15 amino acids long. The CDR3 sequence is CASSESRGIQETQYF. The DNA for the CDR3 is TGTGCCAGCAGTGAATCCAGGGGGATTCAAGAGACCCAGTACTTC.

This clone came up a few times. This chain uses TRBV2 with TRBJ1-1; TRBD1 might be the D (5 bases). There are 14 residues in the CDR3. The V end lost 5 bases, the J end lost 7 bases, and 17 bases lay between the germline ends. Per germline, CDR1 SNHLY and CDR2 FYNNEI. CDR3 loop: CASSREQGSIEAFF. CDR3 nucleotide sequence: TGTGCCAGCAGTCGAGAGCAGGGCAGTATTGAAGCTTTCTTT.

This rearrangement joins TRBV14 to TRBJ1-1; a weak D match, TRBD1 (5 bases). V was trimmed by 1 base and J by 4 bases, leaving 10 bases between them. CDR1 and CDR2 from the germline V gene are SGHDN and FVKESK. The CDR3 length is 14 residues. The CDR3: CASSQAGGVTEAFF. The CDR3 bases are TGTGCCAGCAGCCAAGCCGGAGGGGTCACTGAAGCTTTCTTT.

V gene TRBV9 combines with J gene TRBJ1-3; 8 bases line up with TRBD1. Unmatched junction bases numbered 6, after V lost 3 bases and J lost 4 bases. Germline values: CDR1 SGDLS, CDR2 YYNGEE. The length of the CDR3 is 15 residues. As DNA, the CDR3 is TGTGCCAGCAGCGGCGGGACAGGCAAAGGAAACACCATATATTTT. Encoded protein: CASSGGTGKGNTIYF.

The table lists this clone with a few counts. The chain recombines TRBV5-6 with TRBJ1-2; TRBD1 agrees at 10 bases. The V gene's germline CDR1 is SGHDT and CDR2 YYEEEE. Trimming took 4 bases from V and 4 from J; bases not matched to a gene: 4. The CDR3 length is 14 residues. The DNA for the CDR3 is TGTGCCAGCAGCGTGGGACAGGGGTCCTATGGCTACACCTTC. It is translated as CASSVGQGSYGYTF.

This clone was observed once. This chain joins TRBV29-1 and TRBJ2-7, with 10 positions matching TRBD1. The trim removed 6 bases at V and 7 bases at J, leaving 9 bases unmatched. Germline CDR1 SQVTM, CDR2 ANQGSEA. The CDR3 length is 13 residues. This CDR3 is CSVGDRGLGEQYF. In nucleotides, the CDR3 is TGCAGCGTCGGTGACAGGGGGCTAGGGGAGCAGTACTTC.

On this clone itself: The sample carries other DNA sequences with the same CDR3. J is TRBJ2-2 and V is TRBV29-1; 8 bases agree with TRBD1. Germline values: CDR1 SQVTM, CDR2 ANQGSEA. V gave up 7 bases and J gave up 2 bases; unmatched junction bases: 3. This CDR3 has 13 residues. The CDR3 here is CSADRGNTGELFF. The CDR3 DNA sequence: TGCAGCGCTGACAGGGGAAACACCGGGGAGCTGTTTTTT.

In its sample, this clone was seen a few times. The chain uses TRBV2 and TRBJ2-6; unclear D gene. Trimming took 3 bases from V and 1 from J, leaving 4 bases between them. Germline V lookup: CDR1 SNHLY, CDR2 FYNNEI. The CDR3 is 14 residues long. The CDR3 DNA follows: TGTGCCAGCAGTGAGACATCTGGGGCCAACGTCCTGACTTTC. It is translated as CASSETSGANVLTF.

This clone has a single count. The chain links TRBV18 to TRBJ1-2, with a weak D call TRBD1 (5 bases). The CDR3 totals 12 residues. V was trimmed by 8 bases and J by 3 bases, leaving 10 bases between them. Germline CDR1 reads KGHSH; CDR2 reads LQKENI. CDR3 loop: CASGRADYGYTF. CDR3 DNA: TGTGCCAGCGGCAGGGCTGACTATGGCTACACCTTC.